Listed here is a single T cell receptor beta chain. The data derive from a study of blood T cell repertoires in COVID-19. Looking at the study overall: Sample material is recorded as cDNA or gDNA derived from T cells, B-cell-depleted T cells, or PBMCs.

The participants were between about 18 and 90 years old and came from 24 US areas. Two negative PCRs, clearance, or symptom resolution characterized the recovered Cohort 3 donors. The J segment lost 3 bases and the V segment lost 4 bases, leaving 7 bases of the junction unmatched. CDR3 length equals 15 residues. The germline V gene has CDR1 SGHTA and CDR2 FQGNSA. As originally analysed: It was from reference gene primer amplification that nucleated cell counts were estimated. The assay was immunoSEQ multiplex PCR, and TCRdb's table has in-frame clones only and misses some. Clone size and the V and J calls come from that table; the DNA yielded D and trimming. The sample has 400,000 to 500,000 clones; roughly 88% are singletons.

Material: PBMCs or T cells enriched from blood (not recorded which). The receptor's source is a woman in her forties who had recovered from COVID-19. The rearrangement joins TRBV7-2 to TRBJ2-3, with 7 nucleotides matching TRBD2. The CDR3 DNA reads TGTGCCAGCAGCTCCCGGGCGGGGGTAACAGATACGCAGTATTTT. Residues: CASSSRAGVTDTQYF.